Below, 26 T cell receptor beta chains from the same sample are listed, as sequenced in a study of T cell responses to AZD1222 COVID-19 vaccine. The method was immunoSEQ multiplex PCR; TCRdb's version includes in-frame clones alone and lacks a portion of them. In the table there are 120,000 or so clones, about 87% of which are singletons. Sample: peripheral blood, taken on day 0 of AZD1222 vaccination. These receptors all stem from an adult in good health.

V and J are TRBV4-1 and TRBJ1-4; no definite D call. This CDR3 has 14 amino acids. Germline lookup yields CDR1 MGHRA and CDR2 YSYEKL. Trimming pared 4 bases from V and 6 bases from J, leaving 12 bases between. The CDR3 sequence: CASSRIGSDEKLFF. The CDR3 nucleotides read TGCGCCAGCAGCCGGATCGGAAGTGATGAAAAACTGTTTTTT.

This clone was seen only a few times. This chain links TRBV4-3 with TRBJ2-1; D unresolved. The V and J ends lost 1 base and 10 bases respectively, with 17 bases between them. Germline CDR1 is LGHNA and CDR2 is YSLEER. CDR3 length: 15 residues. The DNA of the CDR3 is TGCGCCAGCAGCCAAGTCGCTTCGGGCCCTGTAGAGCAGTTCTTC. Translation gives CASSQVASGPVEQFF.

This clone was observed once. This chain's CDR3 is CASSVGGLALSYEQYF. The CDR3 coding sequence is TGTGCCAGCAGCGTAGGGGGCCTAGCGCTGTCCTACGAGCAGTACTTC. The gene calls are TRBV9 and TRBJ2-7; weak D call: TRBD2 (6 bases). The CDR3 runs 16 residues. The V end was cut by 0 bases, the J end by 1 base, with 14 bases between. Germline assignment: CDR1 SGDLS and CDR2 YYNGEE.

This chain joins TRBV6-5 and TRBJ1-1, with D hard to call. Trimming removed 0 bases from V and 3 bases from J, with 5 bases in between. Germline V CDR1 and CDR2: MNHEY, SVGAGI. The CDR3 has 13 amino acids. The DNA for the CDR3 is TGTGCCAGCAGTTACTCGCGAGACACTGAAGCTTTCTTT. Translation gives CASSYSRDTEAFF.

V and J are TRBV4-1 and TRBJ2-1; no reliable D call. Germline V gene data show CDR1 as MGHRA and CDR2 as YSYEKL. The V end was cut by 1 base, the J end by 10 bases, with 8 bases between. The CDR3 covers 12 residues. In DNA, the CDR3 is TGCGCCAGCAGCCAAGCTTCCCCAGAGCAGTTCTTC. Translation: CASSQASPEQFF.

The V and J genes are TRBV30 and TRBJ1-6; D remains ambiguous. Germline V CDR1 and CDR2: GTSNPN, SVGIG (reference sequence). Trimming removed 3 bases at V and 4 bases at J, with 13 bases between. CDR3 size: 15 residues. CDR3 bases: TGTGCCTGGAGACCGGTCCGGTCATATAATTCACCCCTCCACTTT. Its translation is CAWRPVRSYNSPLHF. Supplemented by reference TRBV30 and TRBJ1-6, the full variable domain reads SQTIHQWPATLVQPVGSPLSLECTVEGTSNPNLYWYRQAAGRGLQLLFYSVGIGQISSEVPQNLSASRPQDRQFILSSKKLLLSDSGFYLCAWRPVRSYNSPLHFGNGTRLTVT.

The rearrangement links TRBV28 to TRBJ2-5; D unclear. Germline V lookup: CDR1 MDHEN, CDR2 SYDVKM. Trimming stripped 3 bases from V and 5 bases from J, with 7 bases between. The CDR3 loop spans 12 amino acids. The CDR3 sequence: CASSLDRETQYF. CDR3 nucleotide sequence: TGTGCCAGCAGTTTGGATCGGGAGACCCAGTACTTC.

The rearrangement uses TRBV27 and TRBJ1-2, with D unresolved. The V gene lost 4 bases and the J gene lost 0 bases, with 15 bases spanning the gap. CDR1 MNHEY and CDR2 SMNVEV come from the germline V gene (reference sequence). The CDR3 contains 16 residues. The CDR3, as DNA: TGTGCCAGCAGTTCTTTGACCGCGGAAGCTAACTATGGCTACACCTTC. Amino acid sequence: CASSSLTAEANYGYTF.

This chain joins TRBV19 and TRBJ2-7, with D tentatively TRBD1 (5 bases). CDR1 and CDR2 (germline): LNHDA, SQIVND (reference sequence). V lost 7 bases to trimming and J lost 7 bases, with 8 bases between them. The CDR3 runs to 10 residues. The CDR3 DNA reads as TGTGCCAGTATGGGGCAAGAGCAGTACTTC. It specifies CASMGQEQYF.

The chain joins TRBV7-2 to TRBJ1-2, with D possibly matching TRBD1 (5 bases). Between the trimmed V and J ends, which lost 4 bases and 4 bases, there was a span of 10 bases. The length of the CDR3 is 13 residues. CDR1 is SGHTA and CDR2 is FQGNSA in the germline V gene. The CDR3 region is CASSSRGAYGYTF. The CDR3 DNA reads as TGTGCCAGCAGCTCCCGAGGGGCCTATGGCTACACCTTC.

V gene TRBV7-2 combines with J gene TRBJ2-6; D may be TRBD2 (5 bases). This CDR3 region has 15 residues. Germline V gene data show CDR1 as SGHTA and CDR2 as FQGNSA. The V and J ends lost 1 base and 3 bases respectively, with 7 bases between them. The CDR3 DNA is TGTGCCAGCAGCTTAGGAGCGGTTGGGGCCAACGTCCTGACTTTC. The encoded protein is CASSLGAVGANVLTF.

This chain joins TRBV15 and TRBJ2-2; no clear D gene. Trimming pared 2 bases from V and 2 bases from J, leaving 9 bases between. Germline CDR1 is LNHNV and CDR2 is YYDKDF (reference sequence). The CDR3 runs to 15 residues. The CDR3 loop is CATSRHWGNTGELFF. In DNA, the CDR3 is TGTGCCACCAGCAGACATTGGGGTAACACCGGGGAGCTGTTTTTT. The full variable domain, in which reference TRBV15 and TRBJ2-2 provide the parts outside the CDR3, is DAMVIQNPRYQVTQFGKPVTLSCSQTLNHNVMYWYQQKSSQAPKLLFHYYDKDFNNEADTPDNFQSRRPNTSFCFLDIRSPGLGDTAMYLCATSRHWGNTGELFFGEGSRLTVL.

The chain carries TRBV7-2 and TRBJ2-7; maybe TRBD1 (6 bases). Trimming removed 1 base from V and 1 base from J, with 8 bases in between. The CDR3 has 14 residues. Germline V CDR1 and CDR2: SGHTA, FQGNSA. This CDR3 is CASSLGGQSYEQYF. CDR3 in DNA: TGTGCCAGCAGCTTAGGGGGGCAATCCTACGAGCAGTACTTC. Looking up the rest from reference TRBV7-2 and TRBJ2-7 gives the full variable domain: GAGVSQSPSNKVTEKGKDVELRCDPISGHTALYWYRQSLGQGLEFLIYFQGNSAPDKSGLPSDRFSAERTGGSVSTLTIQRTQQEDSAVYLCASSLGGQSYEQYFGPGTRLTVT.

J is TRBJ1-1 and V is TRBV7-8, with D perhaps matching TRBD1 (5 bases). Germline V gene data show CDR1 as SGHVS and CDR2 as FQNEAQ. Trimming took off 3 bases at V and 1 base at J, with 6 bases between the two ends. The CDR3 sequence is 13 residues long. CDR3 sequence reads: CASSLTANTEAFF. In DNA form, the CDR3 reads TGTGCCAGCAGCTTGACAGCGAACACTGAAGCTTTCTTT.

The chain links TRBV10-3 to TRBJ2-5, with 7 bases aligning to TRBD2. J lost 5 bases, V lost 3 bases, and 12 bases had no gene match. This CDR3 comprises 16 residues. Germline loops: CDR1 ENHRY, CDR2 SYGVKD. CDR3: CAISDKRLAVEETQYF. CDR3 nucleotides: TGTGCCATCAGTGACAAGCGGCTAGCGGTAGAGGAGACCCAGTACTTC.

The CDR3 bases are TGCAGCGTTGTAAGGGGGAGGGGGTACGAGCAGTTCTTC. It translates to CSVVRGRGYEQFF. This chain uses TRBV29-1 with TRBJ2-1, with D perhaps TRBD2 (7 bases). CDR3 size: 13 residues. V dropped 4 bases and J dropped 10 bases, with 17 bases sitting between them. Germline CDR1 and CDR2: SQVTM and ANQGSEA.

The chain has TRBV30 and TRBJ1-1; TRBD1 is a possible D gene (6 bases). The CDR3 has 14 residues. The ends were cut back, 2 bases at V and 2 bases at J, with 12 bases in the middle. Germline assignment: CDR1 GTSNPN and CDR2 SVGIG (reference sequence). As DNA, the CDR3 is TGTGCCTGGAGTACAGGGATGAGAAACACTGAAGCTTTCTTT. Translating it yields CAWSTGMRNTEAFF.

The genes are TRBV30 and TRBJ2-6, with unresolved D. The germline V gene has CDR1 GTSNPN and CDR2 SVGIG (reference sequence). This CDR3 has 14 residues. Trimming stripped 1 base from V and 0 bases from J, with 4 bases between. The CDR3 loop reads CAWSGFSGANVLTF. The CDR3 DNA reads TGTGCCTGGAGTGGTTTCTCTGGGGCCAACGTCCTGACTTTC.

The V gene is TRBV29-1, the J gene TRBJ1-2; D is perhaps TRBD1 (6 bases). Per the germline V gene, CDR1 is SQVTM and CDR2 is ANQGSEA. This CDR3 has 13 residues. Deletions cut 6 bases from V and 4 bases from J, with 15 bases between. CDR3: CSVSQGSSYGYTF. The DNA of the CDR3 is TGCAGCGTCTCACAGGGTTCATCCTATGGCTACACCTTC.

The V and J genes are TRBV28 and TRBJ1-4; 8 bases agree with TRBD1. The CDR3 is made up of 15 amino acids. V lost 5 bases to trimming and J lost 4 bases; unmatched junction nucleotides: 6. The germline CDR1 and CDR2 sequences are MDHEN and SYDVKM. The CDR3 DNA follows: TGTGCCAGCAGTCTCTCGACAGGGGTTAATGAAAAACTGTTTTTT. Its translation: CASSLSTGVNEKLFF.

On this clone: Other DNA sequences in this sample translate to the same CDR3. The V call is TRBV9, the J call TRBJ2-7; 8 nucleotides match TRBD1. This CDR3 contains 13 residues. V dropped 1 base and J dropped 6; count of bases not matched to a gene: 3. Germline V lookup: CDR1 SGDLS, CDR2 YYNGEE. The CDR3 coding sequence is TGTGCCAGCAGCGTACAGGGGGCCTCCGAGCAGTACTTC. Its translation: CASSVQGASEQYF. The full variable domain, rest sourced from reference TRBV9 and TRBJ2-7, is DSGVTQTPKHLITATGQRVTLRCSPRSGDLSVYWYQQSLDQGLQFLIQYYNGEERAKGNILERFSAQQFPDLHSELNLSSLELGDSALYFCASSVQGASEQYFGPGTRLTVT.

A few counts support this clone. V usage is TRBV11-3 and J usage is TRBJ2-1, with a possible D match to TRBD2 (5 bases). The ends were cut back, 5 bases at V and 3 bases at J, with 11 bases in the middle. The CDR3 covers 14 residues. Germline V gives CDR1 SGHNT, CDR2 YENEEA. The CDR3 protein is CASSHSGDYNEQFF. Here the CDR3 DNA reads TGTGCCAGCAGCCACAGCGGAGACTACAATGAGCAGTTCTTC.

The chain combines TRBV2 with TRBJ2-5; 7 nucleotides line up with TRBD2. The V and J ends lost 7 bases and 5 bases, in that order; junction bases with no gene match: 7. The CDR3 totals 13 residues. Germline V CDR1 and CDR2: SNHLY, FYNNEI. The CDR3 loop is CASMRPGGETQYF. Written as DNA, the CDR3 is TGTGCCAGCATGCGCCCCGGGGGGGAGACCCAGTACTTC.

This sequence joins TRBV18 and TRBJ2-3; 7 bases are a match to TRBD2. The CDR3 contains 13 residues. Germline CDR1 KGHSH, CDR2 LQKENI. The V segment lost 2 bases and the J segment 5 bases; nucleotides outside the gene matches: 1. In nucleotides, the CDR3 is TGTGCCAGCTCACCAGGGAGGGGAGATACGCAGTATTTT. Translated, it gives CASSPGRGDTQYF.

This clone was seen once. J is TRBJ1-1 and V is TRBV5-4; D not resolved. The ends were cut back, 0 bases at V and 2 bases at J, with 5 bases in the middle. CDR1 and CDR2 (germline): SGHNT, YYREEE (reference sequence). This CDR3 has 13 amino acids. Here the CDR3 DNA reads TGTGCCAGCAGCTTGGGCCCAAACACTGAAGCTTTCTTT. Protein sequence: CASSLGPNTEAFF.

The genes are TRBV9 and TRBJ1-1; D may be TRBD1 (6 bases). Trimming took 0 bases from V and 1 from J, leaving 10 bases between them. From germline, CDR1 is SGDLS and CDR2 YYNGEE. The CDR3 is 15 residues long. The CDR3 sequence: CASSVVGTKNTEAFF. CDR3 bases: TGTGCCAGCAGCGTAGTTGGGACAAAGAACACTGAAGCTTTCTTT.